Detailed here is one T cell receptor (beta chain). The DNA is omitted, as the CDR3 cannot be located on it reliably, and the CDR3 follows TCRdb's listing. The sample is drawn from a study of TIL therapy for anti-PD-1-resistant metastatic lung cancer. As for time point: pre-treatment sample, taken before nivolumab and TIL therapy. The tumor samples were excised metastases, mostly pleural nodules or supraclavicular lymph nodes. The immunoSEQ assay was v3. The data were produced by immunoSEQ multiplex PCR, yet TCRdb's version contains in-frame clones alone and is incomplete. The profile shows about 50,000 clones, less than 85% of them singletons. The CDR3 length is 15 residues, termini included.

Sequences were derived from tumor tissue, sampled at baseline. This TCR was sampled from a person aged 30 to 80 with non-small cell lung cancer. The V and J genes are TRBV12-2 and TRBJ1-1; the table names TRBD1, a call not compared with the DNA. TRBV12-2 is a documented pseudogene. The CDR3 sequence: CASRLVGRGNTEAFF.